These 11 T cell receptor beta chains were all obtained from the same sample, sequenced in a study of blood T cell repertoires in COVID-19. TCRdb's copy holds only in-frame clones and misses some; the assay was immunoSEQ multiplex PCR. The table has tens of thousands of clones, approximately 92% seen once. The sample taken for sequencing was peripheral blood. The receptors shown here come from a woman of 80 years or more with acute or convalescent COVID-19.

The chain employs TRBV7-3 and TRBJ2-1; unclear D gene. The V gene lost 3 bases and the J gene lost 5 bases, with 8 bases spanning the gap. Per the germline V gene, CDR1 is SGHTA and CDR2 is FQGTGA. The CDR3 runs 13 residues. The CDR3 loop is CASSFGPDNEQFF. CDR3 sequence (DNA): TGTGCCAGCAGCTTCGGTCCTGACAATGAGCAGTTCTTC.

The genes are TRBV6-5 and TRBJ2-2, with TRBD2 identical over 9 bases. Germline CDR1 and CDR2: MNHEY and SVGAGI. This CDR3 contains 15 residues. With 8 bases clipped from V and 5 bases from J, the junction kept 9 bases outside the gene matches. For the CDR3, the DNA is TGTGCCAGCCCGCGGGGGGGAATTGGAACCGGGGAGCTGTTTTTT. This gives the protein CASPRGGIGTGELFF.

The V gene is TRBV30, the J gene TRBJ2-7; weak D call: TRBD1 (6 bases). This CDR3 contains 14 residues. Germline CDR1 and CDR2: GTSNPN and SVGIG (reference sequence). V lost 0 bases, J lost 1 base, and 10 bases lay in between. CDR3 DNA: TGTGCCTGGAGTGTCAGGACAGAATCCTACGAGCAGTACTTC. Its protein is CAWSVRTESYEQYF.

The rearrangement joins TRBV5-4 to TRBJ2-7; a weak D match, TRBD1 (5 bases). V lost 0 bases and J lost 1, with 14 bases in between. Per germline, CDR1 SGHNT and CDR2 YYREEE (reference sequence). The CDR3 sequence is 16 residues long. CDR3: CASSLGGSRSSYEQYF. In DNA form, the CDR3 reads TGTGCCAGCAGCTTGGGGGGCTCTCGATCTTCCTACGAGCAGTACTTC. The complete variable domain, with remaining parts taken from reference TRBV5-4 and TRBJ2-7, reads ETGVTQSPTHLIKTRGQQVTLRCSSQSGHNTVSWYQQALGQGPQFIFQYYREEENGRGNFPPRFSGLQFPNYSSELNVNALELDDSALYLCASSLGGSRSSYEQYFGPGTRLTVT.

The chain uses TRBV2 and TRBJ1-4, with 9 bases fitting TRBD1. This CDR3 spans 14 amino acids. The germline V gene encodes CDR1 SNHLY and CDR2 FYNNEI. Losses at the gene ends were 6 bases for V and 6 bases for J; bases not matched to a gene: 5. The DNA of the CDR3 is TGTGCCAGCAGGACAGGGGGAGGGGATGAAAAACTGTTTTTT. Translation gives CASRTGGGDEKLFF.

The chain combines TRBV6-1 with TRBJ2-3; 16 nucleotides line up with TRBD2. Germline-derived CDR1 and CDR2 are MNHNS and SASEGT. The CDR3 sequence is 17 residues long. The trim removed 4 bases at V and 5 bases at J, leaving 6 bases unmatched. As DNA, the CDR3 is TGTGCCAGCAGTGCGGGACTAGCGGGGGGGCCGGGAGATACGCAGTATTTT. Encoded protein: CASSAGLAGGPGDTQYF.

V and J are TRBV6-5 and TRBJ1-1, with 9 bases identical to TRBD1. Unmatched junction bases numbered 5, after V lost 2 bases and J lost 1 base. The germline V gene encodes CDR1 MNHEY and CDR2 SVGAGI. This CDR3 spans 16 amino acids. CDR3 coding DNA: TGTGCCAGCAGTTACCTCAACAGGGGGCGGAACACTGAAGCTTTCTTT. Amino acid sequence: CASSYLNRGRNTEAFF.

The count of this clone is one. This sequence joins TRBV6-2 or TRBV6-3 and TRBJ1-2, with D possibly being TRBD1 (6 bases). Trimming cost V 5 bases and J 1 base, with 14 bases left between them. Germline V gene data show CDR1 as MNHEY and CDR2 as SVGEGT. This CDR3 contains 15 residues. As DNA, the CDR3 is TGTGCCAGCAGTAACCCCGGGACACGTAACTATGGCTACACCTTC. Its translation is CASSNPGTRNYGYTF.

The V call is TRBV4-1, the J call TRBJ2-2, with unresolved D. Germline V gene sequence: CDR1 MGHRA, CDR2 YSYEKL. The CDR3 is made up of 14 amino acids. V lost 3 bases and J lost 3, with 8 bases in between. The CDR3 sequence: CASSHTYYTGELFF. CDR3 in DNA: TGCGCCAGCAGCCATACCTATTACACCGGGGAGCTGTTTTTT.

The V gene is TRBV29-1, the J gene TRBJ2-1, with 7 bases identical to TRBD1. This CDR3 has 11 residues. Germline V lookup: CDR1 SQVTM, CDR2 ANQGSEA. Written as DNA, the CDR3 is TGCGAGGGGGCCATCTACAATGAGCAGTTCTTC. This translates into CEGAIYNEQFF.

This clone has a single count. The chain recombines TRBV9 with TRBJ2-2; 9 bases align to TRBD2. This CDR3 region has 15 residues. Per the germline V gene, CDR1 is SGDLS and CDR2 is YYNGEE. V was pared by 0 bases and J by 5 bases, with 2 bases of the junction left unmatched. Here the CDR3 DNA reads TGTGCCAGCAGCGTAGGGACTAGCGTGACCGGGGAGCTGTTTTTT. Encoded protein: CASSVGTSVTGELFF.